The 2 T cell receptor beta chains reported below all come from one sample, sequenced in a study of T cell responses to AZD1222 COVID-19 vaccine. The protocol was immunoSEQ multiplex PCR, while the TCRdb copy is restricted to in-frame clones and leaves out a portion. The sample yields some 130,000 clones, roughly nine tenths seen once. The material was peripheral blood, obtained on day 0 of AZD1222 vaccination. These receptor sequences come from an adult in good health.

This chain joins TRBV5-4 and TRBJ2-3; 7 bases fit TRBD1. The CDR3 is made up of 14 amino acids. Germline loops: CDR1 SGHNT, CDR2 YYREEE (reference sequence). V lost 4 bases and J lost 0; bases outside the gene matches: 2. The CDR3 reads CASSGGQSTDTQYF. In DNA form, the CDR3 reads TGTGCCAGCAGCGGGGGACAGAGCACAGATACGCAGTATTTT.

The rearrangement links TRBV12-3 or TRBV12-4 to TRBJ1-6; D is uncertain. V was shortened by 6 bases and J by 8 bases, with 11 bases between the two germline ends. The CDR3 loop spans 13 amino acids. The chain's CDR3 is CASRPPGDSPLHF. CDR3 bases: TGTGCCAGCAGGCCGCCGGGAGATTCACCCCTCCACTTT.